Below are 27 T cell receptor beta chains sequenced from a single sample in a study of T cell responses to AZD1222 COVID-19 vaccine. Sequencing used immunoSEQ multiplex PCR; TCRdb keeps in-frame clones, though not all of them. The sample holds about 84,000 clones; roughly 88% are singletons and the top ten take around 10%. The source was peripheral blood, collected 28 days after the second AZD1222 dose. Receptors were obtained from an adult who received the AZD1222 COVID-19 vaccine.

This sequence joins TRBV13 and TRBJ2-1; 9 bases align to TRBD2. Germline CDR1 PRHDT, CDR2 FYEKMQ (reference sequence). V dropped 1 base and J dropped 6; count of bases not matched to a gene: 10. This CDR3 is 17 amino acids long. The CDR3 coding sequence is TGTGCCAGCAGCTTAGAGAGGCTCGCGGGGGGGCCCAATGAGCAGTTCTTC. Its protein product is CASSLERLAGGPNEQFF.

The chain joins TRBV5-1 to TRBJ2-5, with TRBD1 identical over 9 bases. V lost 4 bases, J lost 3 bases, and 4 bases stayed unmatched. Germline CDR1 reads SGHRS; CDR2 reads YFSETQ. CDR3 length: 14 amino acids. In DNA form, the CDR3 reads TGCGCCAGCAGCGAGGGGACAGGGAAAGAGACCCAGTACTTC. Translating gives CASSEGTGKETQYF.

Only one count was recorded for this clone. The J gene is TRBJ1-5, the V gene TRBV20-1; 8 nucleotides line up with TRBD1. The CDR3 loop spans 14 amino acids. J gave up 6 bases and V 3 bases, and 7 bases lay outside the gene matches. The germline gives CDR1 DFQATT, CDR2 SNEGSKA (reference sequence). The chain's CDR3 is CSASHQGASQPQHF. The CDR3, as DNA: TGCAGTGCTAGTCATCAGGGGGCAAGTCAGCCCCAGCATTTT.

J is TRBJ2-3 and V is TRBV7-3, with TRBD2 matching over 7 bases. After removal of 0 bases from V and 2 bases from J, the junction contained 8 bases not matched to a gene. The CDR3 extends over 17 amino acids. Germline CDR1 reads SGHTA; CDR2 reads FQGTGA. The CDR3 bases are TGTGCCAGCAGCTTAACGTTCAGCGGGACTTACACAGATACGCAGTATTTT. Protein: CASSLTFSGTYTDTQYF.

The chain employs TRBV7-2 and TRBJ1-3, with D unresolved. The CDR3 runs to 14 residues. Between the trimmed V and J ends, which lost 2 bases and 4 bases, there was a span of 9 bases. Germline V gene data show CDR1 as SGHTA and CDR2 as FQGNSA. The CDR3 bases are TGTGCCAGCAGCTTAATGCAGGTGGGAAACACCATATATTTT. Encoded protein: CASSLMQVGNTIYF.

This clone has just one count. The chain carries TRBV4-1 and TRBJ2-1; D might be TRBD1 (6 bases). This CDR3 has 14 residues. The germline CDR1 and CDR2 sequences are MGHRA and YSYEKL. Trimming pared 3 bases from V and 12 bases from J, leaving 18 bases between. Written as DNA, the CDR3 is TGCGCCAGCAGCCAGCTCCTTAGACAGGTATCGCAGTTCTTC. The encoded protein is CASSQLLRQVSQFF.

This sequence joins TRBV7-9 and TRBJ1-2, with 9 bases lining up with TRBD1. Germline V gene lookup returns CDR1 SEHNR and CDR2 FQNEAQ (reference sequence). J lost 6 bases, V lost 4 bases, and 3 bases had no gene match. The CDR3 runs to 13 residues. This CDR3 reads CASSWRTGDGYTF. The CDR3 DNA reads TGTGCCAGCAGCTGGAGGACAGGGGATGGCTACACCTTC.

As to this clone: One end of the junction is discordant with germline, which a read error may explain. The chain employs TRBV4-2 and TRBJ2-2; D not certain. The CDR3 length is 15 residues. Germline V gene sequence: CDR1 LGHNA, CDR2 YNFKEQ. CDR3 sequence reads: CASRQEPKNTGELFF. DNA of the CDR3: TGTGCCAGCAGACAAGAGCCAAAAAACACCGGGGAGCTGTTTTTT.

The rearrangement joins TRBV29-1 to TRBJ1-3; D is ambiguous. V shed 4 bases and J shed 0 bases, with 7 bases lying between them. CDR3 size: 13 residues. Germline V gives CDR1 SQVTM, CDR2 ANQGSEA. This chain's CDR3 is CSVALISGNTIYF. In DNA form, the CDR3 reads TGCAGCGTTGCACTGATCTCTGGAAACACCATATATTTT.

This sequence joins TRBV20-1 and TRBJ2-1; the D gene is possibly TRBD2 (6 bases). The CDR3 length is 13 residues. Germline V gene lookup returns CDR1 DFQATT and CDR2 SNEGSKA (reference sequence). With 3 bases removed from V and 1 base from J, the gap between germline ends came to 7 bases. CDR3 region: CSASSGSYNEQFF. For the CDR3, the DNA is TGCAGTGCTAGTAGCGGATCCTACAATGAGCAGTTCTTC.

The J gene is TRBJ2-3, the V gene TRBV10-3, with TRBD1 matching 9 bases. The J segment lost 0 bases and the V segment lost 6 bases, leaving 1 base of the junction unmatched. CDR1 and CDR2 (germline): ENHRY, SYGVKD. The CDR3 runs 14 residues. CDR3 nucleotide sequence: TGTGCCATCAGCACAGGGGGCAGCACAGATACGCAGTATTTT. Translating gives CAISTGGSTDTQYF.

This sequence joins TRBV6-5 and TRBJ1-6; no firm D call. There are 14 residues in the CDR3. V lost 6 bases and J lost 0, with 6 bases in between. Per the germline V gene, CDR1 is MNHEY and CDR2 is SVGAGI. Written as DNA, the CDR3 is TGTGCCAGCAGGACCGTCTCCTATAATTCACCCCTCCACTTT. This sequence encodes CASRTVSYNSPLHF.

The chain is built from TRBV5-5 and TRBJ1-5; 7 nucleotides agree with TRBD1. V was pared by 0 bases and J by 0 bases, with 6 bases of the junction left unmatched. Germline assignment: CDR1 SGHKS and CDR2 YYEKEE (reference sequence). The length of the CDR3 is 17 residues. CDR3 DNA: TGTGCCAGCAGCTTGGAGTGGGCAGGGGGTAGCAATCAGCCCCAGCATTTT. It is translated as CASSLEWAGGSNQPQHF.

DNA for the CDR3: TGTGCCAGCAGCGTAGGACAGGGGGTGGGGAATGAGCAGTTCTTC. Translation: CASSVGQGVGNEQFF. The chain joins TRBV9 to TRBJ2-1; 9 bases match TRBD1. This CDR3 comprises 15 residues. Germline V gene sequence: CDR1 SGDLS, CDR2 YYNGEE. Trimming removed 0 bases from V and 7 bases from J; junction bases left unmatched: 5.

The gene calls are TRBV4-3 and TRBJ2-1; D is possibly TRBD1 (5 bases). There are 15 residues in the CDR3. The V and J ends lost 1 base and 7 bases respectively, with 14 bases between them. Germline V gene data show CDR1 as LGHNA and CDR2 as YSLEER. DNA for the CDR3: TGCGCCAGCAGCCAAGGCGCAGGGTCGGAGAATGAGCAGTTCTTC. This sequence encodes CASSQGAGSENEQFF.

V usage is TRBV5-1 and J usage is TRBJ2-7; TRBD1 matches 10 bases. Germline-derived CDR1 and CDR2 are SGHRS and YFSETQ. The CDR3 sequence is 16 residues long. After removal of 2 bases from V and 6 bases from J, the junction contained 11 bases not matched to a gene. CDR3 sequence: CASSFLSGTGEGEQYF. CDR3 sequence (DNA): TGCGCCAGCAGCTTCCTCTCCGGGACAGGGGAAGGCGAGCAGTACTTC. Together with reference TRBV5-1 and TRBJ2-7, the CDR3 gives the full variable domain: KAGVTQTPRYLIKTRGQQVTLSCSPISGHRSVSWYQQTPGQGLQFLFEYFSETQRNKGNFPGRFSGRQFSNSRSEMNVSTLELGDSALYLCASSFLSGTGEGEQYFGPGTRLTVT.

This sequence joins TRBV10-2 and TRBJ2-5; TRBD2 matches 10 bases. Trimming cost V 10 bases and J 2 bases; bases outside gene matches: 10. Germline V lookup: CDR1 WSHSY, CDR2 SAAADI. This CDR3 is 15 amino acids long. CDR3 sequence reads: CAIKVIAGGQETQYF. DNA of the CDR3: TGCGCCATCAAGGTAATAGCGGGGGGACAAGAGACCCAGTACTTC.

The V call is TRBV7-2, the J call TRBJ2-1; TRBD2 agrees at 14 bases. Germline-derived CDR1 and CDR2 are SGHTA and FQGNSA. The CDR3 is 15 amino acids. The V and J ends lost 5 bases and 4 bases, in that order; junction bases with no gene match: 1. CDR3 protein: CASSGTSGRYNEQFF. The CDR3 DNA is TGTGCCAGCAGCGGGACTAGCGGGAGATACAATGAGCAGTTCTTC.

The chain uses TRBV11-3 and TRBJ2-5; D is perhaps TRBD1 or TRBD2 (5 bases each). Trimming cost V 5 bases and J 0 bases, with 7 bases left between them. The CDR3 consists of 13 residues. Germline-derived CDR1 and CDR2 are SGHNT and YENEEA. This chain's CDR3 is CASSRDHQETQYF. DNA for the CDR3: TGTGCCAGCAGCCGGGACCACCAAGAGACCCAGTACTTC.

The gene calls are TRBV19 and TRBJ1-4; D is undetermined. Per the germline V gene, CDR1 is LNHDA and CDR2 is SQIVND (reference sequence). CDR3 length: 14 residues. Trimming shortened V by 5 bases and J by 4 bases, and 11 bases separated the two germline ends. In DNA, the CDR3 is TGTGCCAGTAGTGGCGGCGTGATTAATGAAAAACTGTTTTTT. Protein: CASSGGVINEKLFF.

V and J are TRBV27 and TRBJ2-5; D is unresolved. Germline V CDR1 and CDR2: MNHEY, SMNVEV (reference sequence). The V end was cut by 10 bases, the J end by 4 bases, with 7 bases between. The CDR3 extends over 10 amino acids. The CDR3 protein is CAIAVETQYF. The CDR3 DNA sequence: TGTGCCATCGCGGTAGAGACCCAGTACTTC.

The V and J genes are TRBV6-1 and TRBJ1-5; D ambiguous. Germline values: CDR1 MNHNS, CDR2 SASEGT. This CDR3 has 13 residues. The V gene lost 3 bases and the J gene lost 7 bases, with 10 bases spanning the gap. The CDR3 loop is CASSEVGQQPQHF. The DNA of the CDR3 is TGTGCCAGCAGTGAGGTAGGGCAGCAGCCCCAGCATTTT.

V gene TRBV15 combines with J gene TRBJ2-2, with 7 positions matching TRBD2. V lost 1 base to trimming and J lost 7 bases; unmatched junction nucleotides: 3. Looked up from germline, CDR1 is LNHNV and CDR2 is YYDKDF (reference sequence). The CDR3 has 14 residues. CDR3 region: CATSRVGGIGELFF. The CDR3 DNA sequence: TGTGCCACCAGCAGAGTCGGGGGGATCGGGGAGCTGTTTTTT.

V gene TRBV2 combines with J gene TRBJ2-1, with no clear D. Germline lookup yields CDR1 SNHLY and CDR2 FYNNEI. Between the trimmed V and J ends, which lost 0 bases and 11 bases, there was a span of 2 bases. The CDR3 contains 10 residues. The CDR3 region is CASSEAQQFF. The DNA of the CDR3 is TGTGCCAGCAGTGAAGCGCAGCAGTTCTTC.

This chain joins TRBV6-6 and TRBJ1-1; TRBD1 agrees at 9 bases. Germline-derived CDR1 and CDR2 are MNHNY and SVGAGI (reference sequence). The CDR3 runs to 13 residues. J was trimmed by 4 bases and V by 8 bases; bases with no gene match: 5. As DNA, the CDR3 is TGTGCCAGCGGCTTGACAGGGGGCACTGAAGCTTTCTTT. Amino acids: CASGLTGGTEAFF.

The chain joins TRBV19 to TRBJ1-1; D is unclear. V was shortened by 0 bases and J by 6 bases, with 14 bases between the two germline ends. The CDR3 is 15 residues long. Germline loops: CDR1 LNHDA, CDR2 SQIVND (reference sequence). This CDR3 reads CASSIDEGGQAEAFF. CDR3 DNA: TGTGCCAGTAGTATAGATGAGGGAGGGCAGGCTGAAGCTTTCTTT.

The chain uses TRBV9 and TRBJ1-2; D may be TRBD1 (6 bases). Germline CDR1 is SGDLS and CDR2 is YYNGEE. Deletions cut 4 bases from V and 5 bases from J, with 21 bases between. This CDR3 spans 16 amino acids. CDR3 nucleotide sequence: TGTGCCAGCAGCACCACGGGGGCATCGGAAGCTTATGGCTACACCTTC. Its protein is CASSTTGASEAYGYTF.